The present TCR beta chain was sequenced within a study of HIV-infected children after antiretroviral therapy interruption. Across the study: Recorded EBV and CMV exposure existed for most children.

Treatment denoted: PENTA 11 planned treatment interruption arm or continuous ART arm. This clonotype appeared many times. Its antigen is unidentified. General observations from the study: The Gini coefficient of naive CD4+ repertoires rose, returning to baseline by 3 years.

Unique molecular identifiers were included in an RNA-based 3' RACE TCR library. TCRdb re-called the 3' RACE reads through MiXCR, storing one row per CDR3 protein. Counted here are tens of thousands of distinct CDR3 sequences, around 4.7% occurring once; the ten biggest clones make up 0.7%. This CDR3 region has 13 residues. Germline-derived CDR1 and CDR2 are SGHDT and YYEEEE. V was trimmed by 0 bases and J by 6 bases, leaving 9 bases between them. This material consisted of CD45RA+ CD4+ T cells from PBMCs, pooled from several time points, taken from a donor given antiretroviral therapy, either interrupted or continuous. The sample's subset: naive CD4+ CD45RA+ CD45RO- T cells. The chain recombines TRBV5-6 with TRBJ1-2; D is unresolved. The source of this sequence is a pool of human donors with HIV. The CDR3 loop reads CASSLERGDGYTF. The CDR3 coding sequence is TGTGCCAGCAGCTTGGAGCGAGGAGATGGCTACACCTTC.